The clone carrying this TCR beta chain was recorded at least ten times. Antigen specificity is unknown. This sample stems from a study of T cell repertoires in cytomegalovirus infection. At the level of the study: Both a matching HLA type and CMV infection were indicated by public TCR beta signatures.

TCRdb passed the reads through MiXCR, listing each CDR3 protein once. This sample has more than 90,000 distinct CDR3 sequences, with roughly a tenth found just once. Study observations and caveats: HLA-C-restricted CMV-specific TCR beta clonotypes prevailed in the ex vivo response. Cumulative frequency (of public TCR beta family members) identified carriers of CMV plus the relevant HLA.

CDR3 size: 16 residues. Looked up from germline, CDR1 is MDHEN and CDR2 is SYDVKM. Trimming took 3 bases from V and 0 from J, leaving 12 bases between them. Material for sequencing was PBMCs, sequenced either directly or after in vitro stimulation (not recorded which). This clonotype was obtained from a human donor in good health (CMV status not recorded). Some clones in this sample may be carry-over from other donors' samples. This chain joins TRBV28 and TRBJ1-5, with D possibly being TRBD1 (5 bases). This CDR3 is CASSLPDRRSNQPQHF. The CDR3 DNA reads TGTGCCAGCAGTTTGCCTGACAGACGTAGCAATCAGCCCCAGCATTTT.